Included here is one TCR beta chain sequence, with context. Its binding antigen is unknown. There are no base qualities to consult, and no much larger clone falls within one base. In light of the paper, this sample's time point label describes: pre-treatment baseline. Blood samples were taken at two points: before treatment (T0) and at week 3 (W3), which came after the first cycle of checkpoint blockade. Except for two patients with rapid clinical progression, response was assessed 12 weeks after the first infusion by RECIST 1.1; disease control meant complete response, partial response or stable disease. Patients with prior systemic cancer treatment, concomitant immunosuppressant therapy or synchronous other active malignancies were excluded. TCR beta was sequenced in both bulk PBMC and plasma cell-free DNA in order to track circulating cells as well as T cell turnover. Lymphoprep and SepMate tubes were used to isolate PBMC from blood, and red cell lysis was then performed. QIAamp DNA Blood Mini kits were used to extract DNA from both PBMC and sorted T cell subsets.

This sample is drawn from a study of blood T cell dynamics during melanoma immunotherapy (dated by TCRdb to the early 2020s). As for the study more broadly: All patients had metastatic melanoma and were given first-line pembrolizumab or nivolumab plus ipilimumab as standard of care in the United Kingdom. To find early correlates of response, peripheral T cell receptor repertoires were profiled in metastatic melanoma patients before and after one cycle of checkpoint inhibitor therapy. A training cohort was formed from consecutive patients, and a further independent group of patients from the same centre was pooled into an external validation set. The investigation overall reported the following: Patients who later achieved disease control showed a bifurcated PBMC repertoire reorganization at W3, with increased clonality or increased diversity, unlike progressors. The relatively small sample size was recognized as a factor that could limit how well the results generalize. Whether the T cell clones behind the repertoire changes were melanoma-specific or instead reflected general immune activation was something the study could not determine.

CDR1 and CDR2, looked up from the germline V gene, are SGHNT and YENEEA. Germline trimming amounts to 5 bases on V and 5 bases on J, with 17 as the count of junction bases outside the gene matches. The CDR3 holds 18 amino acids from the cysteine to the phenylalanine. Only the CDR3 DNA stays, 54 bases, in frame from base 1. For every bulk PBMC sample, a fixed 350 ng of DNA was loaded. Following the manufacturer instructions, the immunoSEQ TCRb Assay kit was used to amplify TCR beta CDR3 sequences from genomic DNA. The KAPA Library Quantification Kit for Illumina platforms was used to quantify pooled libraries by qPCR. Sequencing of the pooled libraries was done on an Illumina NextSeq 500, with clustering at roughly 0.55-1.2 pM. On the authors' methods: Analysis of the TCR data relied on immunoSEQ ANALYZER and the R LymphoSeq package. A rearrangement efficiency score was calculated as productive divided by the sum of productive and non-productive CDR3 sequences. Within each patient, timepoints were compared pairwise for clonality, measured with the Gini coefficient, and for diversity, measured with the Renyi index at alpha=1. Clonal relatedness used an edit distance of 3, and repertoire similarity used the Bhattacharyya coefficient, both computed in LymphoSeq. To classify response, a linear discriminant analysis based on week-3 changes in clonality and diversity was built using the R MASS and caret packages. TCRdb took over this immuneACCESS table, retaining in-frame rearrangements with V and J assigned. Such tables are incomplete; in checked studies, under half of the missing clones stem from an unresolved V gene, and the remainder is unexplained. V and J calls and clone size are as listed in that table; D and trimming were resolved from the DNA. The sample table holds about 11,000 clones, of which roughly 81% were seen once. The ten largest clonotypes hold about 15% of the sample.

The clonotype originates from a human donor with melanoma. The chain couples TRBV11-3 to TRBJ2-7; TRBD2 matches 11 bases in the middle. Sample: blood, taken from a patient treated with checkpoint blockade. The CDR3 has the sequence CASSPSPWTSGLPDEQYF. Read as DNA, the sequence is TGTGCCAGCAGCCCGAGTCCTTGGACTAGCGGGCTGCCGGACGAGCAGTACTTC.